This passage covers 11 T cell receptor beta chains from one sample sequenced in a study of T cells expressing NK-cell markers. No DNA is given; TCRdb re-called the 5' RACE reads and lists each CDR3 protein once. This sample's clone table lists 350,000 to 400,000 distinct CDR3 sequences. Sequences were obtained from blood T cells: a sorted CD56 or NKG2C T cell subset, CD4+ or CD8+ T cells, or bulk PBMC T cells (not recorded which). These receptor sequences come from a woman between 45 and 65 years old in good health.

The chain employs TRBV12-3 or TRBV12-4 and TRBJ2-1; TCRdb designates TRBD2, a call that cannot be tested without DNA. This CDR3 is built from 15 residues. The CDR3 sequence: CASILGLPSSNEQFF.

The chain recombines TRBV5-1 with TRBJ1-1. This CDR3 region has 16 residues. Germline values: CDR1 SGHRS, CDR2 YFSETQ. CDR3 amino acids: CASSWGTLTANTEAFF.

The gene calls are TRBV7-7 and TRBJ2-1; absent DNA, TCRdb's TRBD2 call cannot be checked. The CDR3 has 16 residues. The V gene's germline CDR1 is SSHAT and CDR2 FNYEAQ (reference sequence). CDR3: CASSLALSAGNNEQFF. Supplemented by reference TRBV7-7 and TRBJ2-1, the full variable domain reads GAGVSQSPRYKVTKRGQDVTLRCDPISSHATLYWYQQALGQGPEFLTYFNYEAQPDKSGLPSDRFSAERPEGSISTLTIQRTEQRDSAMYRCASSLALSAGNNEQFFGPGTRLTVL.

The genes are TRBV24-1 and TRBJ2-3. CDR3 size: 11 residues. Germline CDR1 and CDR2: KGHDR and SFDVKD. The CDR3 sequence is CATGTADTQYF.

The J gene is TRBJ2-1, the V gene TRBV24-1. There are 14 residues in the CDR3. The germline CDR1 and CDR2 sequences are KGHDR and SFDVKD. The CDR3 sequence: CATSDESDVNEQFF.

V gene TRBV5-1 combines with J gene TRBJ2-1; TCRdb reports TRBD1, a call that lacks DNA to check it against. The CDR3 is 16 residues long. CDR1 is SGHRS, CDR2 YFSETQ, per germline. The CDR3 reads CASSLESGPNYNEQFF. Supplemented by reference TRBV5-1 and TRBJ2-1, the full variable domain reads KAGVTQTPRYLIKTRGQQVTLSCSPISGHRSVSWYQQTPGQGLQFLFEYFSETQRNKGNFPGRFSGRQFSNSRSEMNVSTLELGDSALYLCASSLESGPNYNEQFFGPGTRLTVL.

The genes are TRBV5-5 and TRBJ2-1; no DNA is available, so the TRBD2 call from TCRdb remains unchecked. The CDR3 contains 16 residues. CDR1 SGHKS and CDR2 YYEKEE come from the germline V gene (reference sequence). CDR3 residues: CASSPQRTSGSVEQFF.

The CDR3 reads CASSPVQAGELFF. This chain connects TRBV6-2 or TRBV6-3 to TRBJ1-4; the TRBD1 assignment by TCRdb is unverifiable without DNA. This CDR3 is built from 13 residues. CDR1 and CDR2 (germline): MNHEY, SVGEGT.

J is TRBJ2-5 and V is TRBV18; the TRBD2 assignment by TCRdb is unverifiable without DNA. Per the germline V gene, CDR1 is KGHSH and CDR2 is LQKENI. The CDR3 length is 16 residues. CDR3 in amino acids: CASSPALASGQETQYF.

The CDR3 sequence: CSASIIPETQYF. V and J are TRBV20-1 and TRBJ2-5. The CDR3 has 12 residues. Looked up from germline, CDR1 is DFQATT and CDR2 is SNEGSKA (reference sequence).

V gene TRBV12-3 or TRBV12-4 combines with J gene TRBJ1-5. The CDR3 totals 14 residues. CDR3 sequence reads: CASSFGVGSGPQHF.